This T cell receptor (beta chain) came from a study of T cells after yellow fever vaccination. Only a few counts were recorded for this clonotype. Antigen specificity is unknown. Each CDR3 protein is one row after TCRdb ran MiXCR on the 5' RACE reads. Among about 220,000 distinct CDR3 sequences listed, roughly 3.3% were seen once. There are 13 residues in the CDR3. Germline V lookup: CDR1 LNHDA, CDR2 SQIVND (reference sequence). V was pared by 5 bases and J by 6 bases, with 14 bases between. Broader study findings: The bulk population could contribute abundant contaminating clonotypes to FACS-sorted repertoires.

This chain joins TRBV19 and TRBJ2-7; D gene ambiguous. This TCR derives from a young man who received the YFV17D yellow fever vaccine. This specimen was CD4+ T cells sorted from PBMCs, taken 10 days after the yellow fever booster vaccination. CDR3 loop: CASSADRTGEQYF. In DNA, the CDR3 is TGTGCCAGTAGTGCAGATCGGACGGGCGAGCAGTACTTC.